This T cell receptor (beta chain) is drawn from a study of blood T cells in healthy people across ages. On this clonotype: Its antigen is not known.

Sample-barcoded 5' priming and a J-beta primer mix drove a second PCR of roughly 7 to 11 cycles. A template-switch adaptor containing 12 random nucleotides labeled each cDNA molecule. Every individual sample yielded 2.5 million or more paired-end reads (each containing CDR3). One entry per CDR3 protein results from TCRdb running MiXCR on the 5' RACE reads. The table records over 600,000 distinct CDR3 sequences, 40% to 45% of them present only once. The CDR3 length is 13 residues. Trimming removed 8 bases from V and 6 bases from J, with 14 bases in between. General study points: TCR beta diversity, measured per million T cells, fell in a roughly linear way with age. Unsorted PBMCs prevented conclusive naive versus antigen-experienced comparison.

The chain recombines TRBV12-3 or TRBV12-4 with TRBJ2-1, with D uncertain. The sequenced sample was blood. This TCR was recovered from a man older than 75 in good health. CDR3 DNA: TGTGCCAGCGGTACCACTGGTTTCAATGAGCAGTTCTTC. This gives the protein CASGTTGFNEQFF.